This T cell receptor (beta chain) was captured in a study of metastatic and nonmetastatic thyroid tumors. Looking at the study overall: The comparison covered peripheral blood and tumor or nodule tissue in malignant and benign thyroid patients. Study results and caveats: For both blood and tumor, malignant thyroid tumors reportedly showed significantly higher TCR beta diversity than benign nodules did.

Per the germline V gene, CDR1 is SGHVS and CDR2 is FQNEAQ. This CDR3 has 14 residues. Trimming removed 4 bases at V and 3 bases at J, with 13 bases between. Among the patients, none had received any treatment before thyroid surgery. This clone was found many times. Its antigen remains unknown. In the study's own analysis: The authors used CDR3 differences across clinicopathological groups to build a distant-metastasis classifier for papillary thyroid cancer. TCRdb ran MiXCR on the PCR reads. The V and J calls were not made by the authors but by TCRdb's processing. The sample holds 24,000 or so clones; approximately 11% are singletons and the top ten take 25% to 35%.

Sequenced sample: blood. The sequence was obtained from a female donor with papillary thyroid cancer or a benign thyroid nodule (not recorded which). Some clones in this sample may be carry-over from other donors' samples. This chain joins TRBV7-8 and TRBJ2-7; D possibly matches TRBD1 or TRBD2 (5 bases each). DNA for the CDR3: TGTGCCAGCAGCTACCGGGACCGAGACTACGAGCAGTACTTC. Its translation is CASSYRDRDYEQYF.